This passage covers 5 T cell receptor beta chains from one sample sequenced in a study of shared clonotypes between healthy human individuals (dated by TCRdb to about 2020). Libraries were built with the immunoSEQ multiplex PCR assay. Here the immuneACCESS table is served through TCRdb, limited to in-frame sequences with V and J called. Missing clones are a known gap in these copies; in checked studies unresolved V genes cover under half, and the rest lacks a known reason. The sample contains 600,000 to 750,000 clones, around 77% of them found a single time. The top ten hold about 1.8% of the sample. The sequenced material came from memory CD4+ T cells sorted from blood. Explained via the paper, the cell subset or site label denotes: CD45RA-negative fraction. These receptors originate from a woman in her twenties or thirties in good health.

V usage is TRBV5-1 and J usage is TRBJ2-3, with 12 bases that match TRBD2. There are 14 residues in the CDR3. Trimming took 9 bases from V and 5 from J; bases not matched to a gene: 7. Germline V gives CDR1 SGHRS, CDR2 YFSETQ. This CDR3 is CATSSGRAEDTQYF. The CDR3 DNA sequence: TGCGCCACTTCTAGCGGGAGGGCGGAAGATACGCAGTATTTT.

This chain joins TRBV2 and TRBJ1-2, with TRBD1 matching 8 bases. The CDR3 has 14 residues. The germline gives CDR1 SNHLY, CDR2 FYNNEI. The trim removed 7 bases at V and 4 bases at J, leaving 8 bases unmatched. The CDR3 bases are TGTGCCAGCACTACGACAGGGGCCGGCTATGGCTACACCTTC. This sequence encodes CASTTTGAGYGYTF.

The chain employs TRBV10-3 and TRBJ1-3; 8 nucleotides match TRBD1. The CDR3 extends over 15 amino acids. Germline V gene sequence: CDR1 ENHRY, CDR2 SYGVKD. The trim removed 10 bases at V and 4 bases at J, leaving 12 bases unmatched. CDR3 in amino acids: CATRPHQGAGNTIYF. In nucleotides, the CDR3 is TGTGCCACGAGGCCACACCAGGGGGCAGGAAACACCATATATTTT.

Points on this clone: The conserved closing phenylalanine or tryptophan is absent in this CDR3, likely reflecting a read error. The limits of the CDR3 on the DNA are not certain, so only TCRdb's listed CDR3 is given. The V gene is TRBV11-2, the J gene TRBJ2-3; the table names TRBD2, a call not compared with the DNA. Looked up from germline, CDR1 is SGHAT and CDR2 is FQNNGV. The CDR3 numbers 13 amino acids, ends counted. The chain's CDR3 is CASSLEGGTRVWS.

This clone came up a few times. The J gene is TRBJ1-1, the V gene TRBV27, with D hard to call. The length of the CDR3 is 13 residues. Between the trimmed V and J ends, which lost 7 bases and 0 bases, there was a span of 9 bases. From germline, CDR1 is MNHEY and CDR2 SMNVEV (reference sequence). The CDR3 protein is CASKGPLNTEAFF. CDR3 DNA: TGTGCCAGCAAAGGACCATTGAACACTGAAGCTTTCTTT.